One sample yielded the 8 T cell receptor beta chains listed below, sequenced in a study of shared clonotypes between healthy human individuals. TCRdb's table, derived via immunoSEQ multiplex PCR, lists solely in-frame clones and lacks some. The data hold approximately 2.5 million clones, with approximately 93% observed a single time. Sample: naive CD4+ T cells from PBMCs. Subset of the sample: CD45RA+ positively selected. These receptors were collected from a young man in good health. Some clones in this sample may be carry-over from other donors' samples.

This rearrangement joins TRBV7-7 to TRBJ2-1; TRBD2 aligns across 9 bases. The V gene's germline CDR1 is SSHAT and CDR2 FNYEAQ (reference sequence). V lost 5 bases to trimming and J lost 3 bases; unmatched junction nucleotides: 5. CDR3 length: 15 amino acids. The chain's CDR3 is CASSEGLALYNEQFF. CDR3 DNA: TGTGCCAGCAGCGAGGGACTAGCCCTCTACAATGAGCAGTTCTTC.

V usage is TRBV2 and J usage is TRBJ2-1; D may be TRBD2 (6 bases). Looked up from germline, CDR1 is SNHLY and CDR2 is FYNNEI. The CDR3 consists of 16 residues. V shed 0 bases and J shed 9 bases, with 18 bases lying between them. The CDR3 DNA is TGTGCCAGCAGTGAAGCCCGACTAGTAGTCCGGGCTGAGCAGTTCTTC. This translates into CASSEARLVVRAEQFF.

The count of this clone is one. This rearrangement joins TRBV6-1 to TRBJ2-1, with D unresolved. The CDR3 totals 14 residues. The germline V gene encodes CDR1 MNHNS and CDR2 SASEGT. The V end was cut by 6 bases, the J end by 0 bases, with 9 bases between. CDR3 sequence reads: CASRTLSSYNEQFF. CDR3 coding DNA: TGTGCCAGCAGAACCTTGAGCTCCTACAATGAGCAGTTCTTC.

The CDR3 sequence is CSVSGDLGYGYTF. The CDR3 coding sequence is TGCAGCGTGTCAGGGGATTTAGGCTATGGCTACACCTTC. The chain links TRBV29-1 to TRBJ1-2, with D maybe TRBD1 (6 bases). Germline V CDR1 and CDR2: SQVTM, ANQGSEA. This CDR3 spans 13 amino acids. V was trimmed by 6 bases and J by 4 bases, leaving 15 bases between them.

V and J are TRBV10-1 and TRBJ2-7, with TRBD2 matching 10 bases. Germline CDR1 WNHNN, CDR2 SYGVQD (reference sequence). V lost 6 bases, J lost 2 bases, and 7 bases stayed unmatched. The CDR3 contains 15 residues. The CDR3 sequence: CASSLGTSETYEQYF. CDR3 DNA sequence: TGCGCCAGCAGCCTAGGGACTAGCGAAACCTACGAGCAGTACTTC.

With regard to this clone: This specimen includes other DNA sequences encoding the same CDR3. The rearrangement links TRBV5-1 to TRBJ2-7, with D possibly matching TRBD1 (6 bases). The length of the CDR3 is 14 residues. Trimming removed 2 bases from V and 2 bases from J, with 11 bases in between. The V gene's germline CDR1 is SGHRS and CDR2 YFSETQ. CDR3 loop: CASSFSGDTYEQYF. As DNA, the CDR3 is TGCGCCAGCAGCTTTTCAGGGGATACCTACGAGCAGTACTTC.

This clone was observed a single time. V is TRBV4-3 and J is TRBJ1-4; 8 nucleotides align to TRBD1. The CDR3 runs to 17 residues. Germline-derived CDR1 and CDR2 are LGHNA and YSLEER. The V segment lost 3 bases and the J segment 5 bases; nucleotides outside the gene matches: 11. This CDR3 reads CASSHVTGDQINEKLFF. In nucleotides, the CDR3 is TGCGCCAGCAGCCACGTGACAGGGGACCAGATCAATGAAAAACTGTTTTTT.

The chain combines TRBV18 with TRBJ2-5; tentatively, D is TRBD1 (5 bases). V was clipped by 0 bases and J by 5 bases, with 10 bases between them. The CDR3 runs to 14 residues. Looked up from germline, CDR1 is KGHSH and CDR2 is LQKENI. The DNA for the CDR3 is TGTGCCAGCTCACCACCGGCGACAGTCGAGACCCAGTACTTC. Translated, it gives CASSPPATVETQYF. The full variable domain, with the rest looked up from reference TRBV18 and TRBJ2-5, is NAGVMQNPRHLVRRRGQEARLRCSPMKGHSHVYWYRQLPEEGLKFMVYLQKENIIDESGMPKERFSAEFPKEGPSILRIQQVVRGDSAAYFCASSPPATVETQYFGPGTRLLVL.